One sample yielded the 13 T cell receptor beta chains listed below, sequenced in a study of T cells after yellow fever vaccination. TCRdb reprocessed the 5' RACE reads via MiXCR and lists one record per CDR3 protein. The data show just under 600,000 distinct CDR3 sequences, with approximately 15% seen just once and around 15% held by the top ten. Sequencing was performed on PBMCs, taken on the day of the yellow fever booster vaccination. Receptors were obtained from a young man who received the YFV17D yellow fever vaccine.

The rearrangement joins TRBV7-9 to TRBJ1-5; D unclear. The germline gives CDR1 SEHNR, CDR2 FQNEAQ (reference sequence). This CDR3 contains 14 residues. Trimming shortened V by 5 bases and J by 0 bases, and 8 bases separated the two germline ends. The CDR3 reads CASSADNSNQPQHF. CDR3 DNA: TGTGCCAGCAGCGCCGACAATAGCAATCAGCCCCAGCATTTT. Looking up the rest from reference TRBV7-9 and TRBJ1-5 gives the full variable domain: DTGVSQNPRHKITKRGQNVTFRCDPISEHNRLYWYRQTLGQGPEFLTYFQNEAQLEKSRLLSDRFSAERPKGSFSTLEIQRTEQGDSAMYLCASSADNSNQPQHFGDGTRLSIL.

V is TRBV23-1 and J is TRBJ2-2; D gene ambiguous. TRBV23-1 is classed as an ORF, of uncertain function. This CDR3 comprises 15 residues. The V end was cut by 7 bases, the J end by 4 bases, with 16 bases between. For the CDR3, the DNA is TGCGCCAGCACCCATTCGAACATTCTCACCGGGGAGCTGTTTTTT. Translating it yields CASTHSNILTGELFF.

The sample holds many counts of this clonotype. The rearrangement links TRBV6-1 to TRBJ2-2; 14 bases line up with TRBD2. The ends lost 6 bases at V and 6 bases at J; junction bases unmatched: 6. Per the germline V gene, CDR1 is MNHNS and CDR2 is SASEGT. The CDR3 is made up of 16 amino acids. The CDR3: CASRRGLAGGPGELFF. The CDR3 region has the DNA TGTGCCAGCAGGCGAGGACTAGCGGGAGGACCCGGGGAGCTGTTTTTT.

This clonotype was observed many times. V and J are TRBV5-1 and TRBJ2-7; 7 bases are shared with TRBD1. V was pared by 4 bases and J by 3 bases, with 1 base of the junction left unmatched. The CDR3 is 12 residues long. Germline V CDR1 and CDR2: SGHRS, YFSETQ. The CDR3 region is CASSRDSYEQYF. CDR3 sequence (DNA): TGCGCCAGCAGCCGGGACAGCTACGAGCAGTACTTC.

This clonotype was counted a few times. The chain uses TRBV29-1 and TRBJ1-2, with D tentatively TRBD1 (6 bases). The CDR3 runs to 11 residues. The germline V and J ends were trimmed by 4 bases and 7 bases, with 10 bases remaining between them. Per the germline V gene, CDR1 is SQVTM and CDR2 is ANQGSEA. The CDR3 region has the DNA TGCAGCGTTGTTCGAGGGGGTGGCTACACCTTC. Protein sequence: CSVVRGGGYTF. Full variable domain (rest looked up from reference TRBV29-1 and TRBJ1-2): SAVISQKPSRDICQRGTSLTIQCQVDSQVTMMFWYRQQPGQSLTLIATANQGSEATYESGFVIDKFPISRPNLTFSTLTVSNMSPEDSSIYLCSVVRGGGYTFGSGTRLTVV.

In its sample, this clonotype was seen a few times. The V and J genes are TRBV12-3 or TRBV12-4 and TRBJ1-5; D remains ambiguous. The CDR3 length is 13 residues. V was shortened by 1 base and J by 3 bases, with 4 bases between the two germline ends. The CDR3 is CASSLVNNQPQHF. The CDR3 nucleotides read TGTGCCAGCAGTTTAGTCAACAATCAGCCCCAGCATTTT.

This clonotype has only a few counts. The chain is built from TRBV6-2 or TRBV6-3 and TRBJ1-2; 8 positions match TRBD1. Unmatched junction bases numbered 11, after V lost 2 bases and J lost 6 bases. Germline values: CDR1 MNHEY, CDR2 SVGEGT. The CDR3 is 16 residues long. The CDR3 region is CASSYEGGQGIDGYTF. CDR3 nucleotide sequence: TGTGCCAGCAGTTACGAAGGAGGACAGGGCATTGATGGCTACACCTTC.

This clonotype was counted a few times. The genes are TRBV12-3 or TRBV12-4 and TRBJ2-7; D tentatively reads TRBD1 or TRBD2 (7 bases each). Trimming removed 6 bases at V and 3 bases at J, with 21 bases between. The CDR3 length is 16 residues. The CDR3: CASSEDSGGGVYEQYF. As DNA, the CDR3 is TGTGCCAGCAGCGAGGATTCAGGGGGGGGTGTCTACGAGCAGTACTTC.

This sequence joins TRBV5-1 and TRBJ2-5; 7 bases align to TRBD1. Germline V lookup: CDR1 SGHRS, CDR2 YFSETQ. V lost 7 bases and J lost 1; bases outside the gene matches: 10. The CDR3 covers 15 residues. DNA of the CDR3: TGCGCCAGCGCACGGACAGGCAAGCCCCAAGAGACCCAGTACTTC. This gives the protein CASARTGKPQETQYF.

In its sample, this clonotype was seen many times. CDR3 sequence reads: CASSWTGGSYEQYF. The CDR3 region has the DNA TGTGCCAGCAGTTGGACAGGGGGCTCTTACGAGCAGTACTTC. V gene TRBV6-5 combines with J gene TRBJ2-7; TRBD1 matches at 11 bases. The germline CDR1 and CDR2 sequences are MNHEY and SVGAGI. V was pared by 4 bases and J by 4 bases, with 3 bases of the junction left unmatched. The CDR3 runs 14 residues.

This clonotype was recorded a few times. The J gene is TRBJ2-3, the V gene TRBV30; D uncertain. Trimming stripped 3 bases from V and 2 bases from J, with 6 bases between. Per germline, CDR1 GTSNPN and CDR2 SVGIG (reference sequence). The CDR3 is 12 residues long. CDR3 residues: CAWSASTDTQYF. The CDR3 DNA follows: TGTGCCTGGAGCGCCTCCACAGATACGCAGTATTTT.

Turning to this clonotype: No conserved phenylalanine or tryptophan ends this CDR3, so it is likely a read error. For the CDR3, the DNA is TGTGCCAGCAGCTACGGCACAGATACGCAGTATATT. This codes for CASSYGTDTQYI. The V call is TRBV11-2, the J call TRBJ2-3, with unresolved D. V was pared by 4 bases and J by 1 base, with 3 bases between. CDR3 length equals 12 residues. Germline lookup yields CDR1 SGHAT and CDR2 FQNNGV.

This clonotype was found a few times. The chain links TRBV20-1 to TRBJ2-7, with 13 bases identical to TRBD2. The V segment lost 3 bases and the J segment 8 bases; nucleotides outside the gene matches: 7. The germline V gene has CDR1 DFQATT and CDR2 SNEGSKA (reference sequence). The CDR3 covers 14 residues. The CDR3 spells CSARTPGLAGQQYF. Here the CDR3 DNA reads TGCAGTGCTAGGACCCCGGGACTAGCGGGACAGCAGTACTTC.